Below are 14 T cell receptor beta chains sequenced from a single sample in a study of T-cell reconstitution after alpha-beta-depleted transplantation in children. Construction of the TCRbeta library involved unique molecular identifiers. TCRdb independently ran MiXCR on the PCR reads; one entry per CDR3 protein. The sample includes around 700,000 distinct CDR3 sequences, roughly 14% of them seen just once. The sequencing used PBMCs, collected before TCRalphabeta/CD19-depleted stem cell transplant. These receptors all stem from a girl aged 2-9 years with congenital amegakaryocytic thrombocytopenia, due to receive a stem cell transplant.

This clonotype was observed once. Just one base apart from a much larger clone, this may be a read error. The chain has TRBV29-1 and TRBJ1-4; D possibly corresponds to TRBD1 (5 bases). From germline, CDR1 is SQVTM and CDR2 ANQGSEA. The length of the CDR3 is 14 residues. The CDR3 coding sequence is TGCAGCGTTGAGGGGCCAGGAGATAATGAAAAACTGTCTTTT. Its translation: CSVEGPGDNEKLSF.

The chain joins TRBV12-3 or TRBV12-4 to TRBJ1-5, with D perhaps TRBD1 (6 bases). Trimming took 6 bases from V and 0 from J, leaving 18 bases between them. This CDR3 comprises 17 residues. CDR3 protein: CASSILTGSYSNQPQHF. CDR3 nucleotide sequence: TGTGCCAGCAGCATACTCACAGGGTCCTATAGCAATCAGCCCCAGCATTTT.

This clonotype was detected only a few times. This CDR3 reads CASSHDGRLVQFF. The CDR3 region has the DNA TGCGCCAGCAGCCACGACGGACGGTTGGTGCAGTTCTTC. V gene TRBV4-1 combines with J gene TRBJ2-1, with D unresolved. The CDR3 is made up of 13 amino acids. Trimming left V 3 bases short and J 12 bases short, with 15 bases between. Germline V CDR1 and CDR2: MGHRA, YSYEKL.

This chain uses TRBV7-9 with TRBJ1-1; D call uncertain. Trimming left V 2 bases short and J 2 bases short, with 9 bases between. Per the germline V gene, CDR1 is SEHNR and CDR2 is FQNEAQ (reference sequence). The CDR3 has 14 residues. The CDR3 sequence is CASSLQADNTEAFF. CDR3 coding DNA: TGTGCCAGCAGCTTACAGGCGGACAACACTGAAGCTTTCTTT.

The chain combines TRBV5-1 with TRBJ2-7; maybe TRBD2 (5 bases). Trimming took 4 bases from V and 5 from J, leaving 19 bases between them. The CDR3 covers 15 residues. Germline loops: CDR1 SGHRS, CDR2 YFSETQ. The CDR3 nucleotides are TGCGCCAGCAGCAACCCCAACGAGGGAAACCACGAGCAGTACTTC. Its protein is CASSNPNEGNHEQYF.

This clonotype was detected only a few times. V and J are TRBV30 and TRBJ2-7, with D perhaps TRBD1 (5 bases). The CDR3 totals 11 residues. Germline V lookup: CDR1 GTSNPN, CDR2 SVGIG (reference sequence). Trimming pared 5 bases from V and 2 bases from J, leaving 7 bases between. The DNA of the CDR3 is TGTGCCTGGCGCAGGGCCTACGAGCAGTACTTC. It specifies CAWRRAYEQYF.

On this clonotype itself: An end of the junction differs from the germline gene, which may be a read error. The genes are TRBV12-3 or TRBV12-4 and TRBJ2-7, with 12 bases matching TRBD2. The CDR3 totals 18 residues. The DNA for the CDR3 is TGTGCCAGCAGCCCAAACCTAGCGGGAGGGCCAGCCTCCTACGAGCAATACTTC. Translation gives CASSPNLAGGPASYEQYF.

V is TRBV5-1 and J is TRBJ2-6; no clear D gene. V was clipped by 6 bases and J by 0 bases, with 10 bases between them. This CDR3 contains 15 residues. Germline CDR1 SGHRS, CDR2 YFSETQ. In DNA, the CDR3 is TGCGCCAGCACCCGGAGTTTCTCTGGGGCCAACGTCCTGACTTTC. This sequence encodes CASTRSFSGANVLTF.

The sample holds many counts of this clonotype. The genes are TRBV10-3 and TRBJ2-3; the D is unclear. The germline V and J ends were trimmed by 5 bases and 0 bases, with 3 bases remaining between them. Per germline, CDR1 ENHRY and CDR2 SYGVKD. CDR3 length equals 12 residues. CDR3 sequence: CAISLSTDTQYF. The CDR3 DNA reads TGTGCCATCAGTCTTAGCACAGATACGCAGTATTTT.

This clonotype was seen at least ten times. The rearrangement links TRBV12-3 or TRBV12-4 to TRBJ2-7; tentatively, D is TRBD2 (6 bases). CDR3 length equals 13 residues. V lost 7 bases to trimming and J lost 4 bases, with 14 bases between them. In DNA, the CDR3 is TGTGCCAGCACCTTCGGCGCGGGATACGAGCAGTACTTC. Translation: CASTFGAGYEQYF.

The rearrangement joins TRBV30 to TRBJ1-3; D might be TRBD1 (5 bases). CDR3 length: 16 residues. Per germline, CDR1 GTSNPN and CDR2 SVGIG (reference sequence). V lost 1 base and J lost 0, with 13 bases in between. The CDR3 bases are TGTGCCTGGAGTGCCCTGACAGTCCACTCTGGAAACACCATATATTTT. It yields the protein CAWSALTVHSGNTIYF.

Ten or more counts support this clonotype. The rearrangement uses TRBV16 and TRBJ1-3, with D unclear. This CDR3 is built from 12 residues. Deletions cut 5 bases from V and 4 bases from J, with 6 bases between. CDR1 KGHSY and CDR2 FQNENV come from the germline V gene. The CDR3 DNA reads as TGTGCCAGCAGCTTACAAGGAAACACCATATATTTT. Translating it yields CASSLQGNTIYF. Complete variable domain (other parts from reference TRBV16 and TRBJ1-3): GEEVAQTPKHLVRGEGQKAKLYCAPIKGHSYVFWYQQVLKNEFKFLISFQNENVFDETGMPKERFSAKCLPNSPCSLEIQATKLEDSAVYFCASSLQGNTIYFGEGSWLTVV.

This clonotype was detected ten times or more. This chain joins TRBV15 and TRBJ2-6; D unclear. This CDR3 contains 20 residues. In germline, CDR1 is LNHNV, CDR2 YYDKDF (reference sequence). The germline V and J ends were trimmed by 1 base and 0 bases, with 19 bases remaining between them. The CDR3 reads CATSRGEWVRRSSGANVLTF. CDR3 in DNA: TGTGCCACCAGCAGAGGAGAGTGGGTCAGGAGAAGCTCTGGGGCCAACGTCCTGACTTTC.

The DNA for the CDR3 is TGCGCCAGCAGCTTTTGGCCGGGCCGACCGAACCGAACACCGGTGCAAGAGACCCAGTACTTC. This translates into CASSFWPGRPNRTPVQETQYF. The chain carries TRBV5-1 and TRBJ2-5; D is uncertain. The CDR3 covers 21 residues. Germline CDR1 reads SGHRS; CDR2 reads YFSETQ. With 2 bases removed from V and 2 bases from J, the gap between germline ends came to 31 bases.